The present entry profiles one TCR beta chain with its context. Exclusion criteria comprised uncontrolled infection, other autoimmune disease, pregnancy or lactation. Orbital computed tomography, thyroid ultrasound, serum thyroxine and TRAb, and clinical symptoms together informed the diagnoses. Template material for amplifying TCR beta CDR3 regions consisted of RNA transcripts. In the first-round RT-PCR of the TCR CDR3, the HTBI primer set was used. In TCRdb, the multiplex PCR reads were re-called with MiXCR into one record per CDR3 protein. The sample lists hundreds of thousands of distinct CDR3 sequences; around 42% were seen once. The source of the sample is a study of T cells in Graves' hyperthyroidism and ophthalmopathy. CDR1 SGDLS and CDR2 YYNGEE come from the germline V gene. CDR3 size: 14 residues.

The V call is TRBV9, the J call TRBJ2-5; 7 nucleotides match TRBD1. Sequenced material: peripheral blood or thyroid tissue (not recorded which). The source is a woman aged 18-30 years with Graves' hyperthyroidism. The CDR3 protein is CASAREGARETQYF. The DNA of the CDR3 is TGTGCTAGCGCTCGTGAGGGGGCGCGGGAGACCCAGTACTTC.